This passage covers 2 T cell receptor beta chains from one sample sequenced in a study of Ad26.COV2.S vaccination and SARS-CoV-2 variants. Described treatment: about 20 received Ad26.COV2.S at low or high dose, single or two shots; about 5 received placebo; per-sample allocation not given. Day 63 following the first vaccine or placebo injection was when the samples were taken. The data were produced by immunoSEQ multiplex PCR, yet TCRdb's version contains in-frame clones alone and is incomplete. The sample has more than 300,000 clones, more than 70% seen once. The sample was peripheral blood, taken in a trial of Ad26.COV2.S vaccine versus placebo. All receptors derive from a person between 18 and 60 years old who received the Ad26.COV2.S COVID-19 vaccine or a placebo.

J is TRBJ1-1 and V is TRBV12-3 or TRBV12-4, with D unresolved. V gave up 2 bases and J gave up 8 bases, with 6 bases separating them. The CDR3 is 11 amino acids. CDR3 protein: CASSLNREAFF. The CDR3 bases are TGTGCCAGCAGTTTAAACAGAGAAGCTTTCTTT.

The rearrangement uses TRBV27 and TRBJ2-7; 9 bases align to TRBD1. The CDR3 consists of 16 residues. J lost 0 bases, V lost 4 bases, and 7 bases had no gene match. CDR1 MNHEY and CDR2 SMNVEV come from the germline V gene (reference sequence). Here the CDR3 DNA reads TGTGCCAGCAGTTCACTCGGACAGGGGAACTCCTACGAGCAGTACTTC. Its protein product is CASSSLGQGNSYEQYF.